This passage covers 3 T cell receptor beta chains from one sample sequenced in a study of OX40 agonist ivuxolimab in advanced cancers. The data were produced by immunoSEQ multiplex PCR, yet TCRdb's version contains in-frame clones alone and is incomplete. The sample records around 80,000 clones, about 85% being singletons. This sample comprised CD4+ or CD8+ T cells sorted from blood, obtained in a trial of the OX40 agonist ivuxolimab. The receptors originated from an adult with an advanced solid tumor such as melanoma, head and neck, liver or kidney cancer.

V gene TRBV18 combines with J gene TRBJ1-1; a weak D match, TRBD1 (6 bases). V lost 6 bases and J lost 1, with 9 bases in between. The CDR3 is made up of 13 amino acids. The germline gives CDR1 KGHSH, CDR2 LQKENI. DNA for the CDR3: TGTGCCAGCTCGATGACAGGGAACACTGAAGCTTTCTTT. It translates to CASSMTGNTEAFF.

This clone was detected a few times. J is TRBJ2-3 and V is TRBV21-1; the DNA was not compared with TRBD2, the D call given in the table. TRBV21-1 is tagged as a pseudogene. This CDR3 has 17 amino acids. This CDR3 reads CASSTRLAPPGTDTQYF. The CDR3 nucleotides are TGTGCCAGCAGCACCCGACTAGCGCCCCCGGGAACAGATACGCAGTATTTT.

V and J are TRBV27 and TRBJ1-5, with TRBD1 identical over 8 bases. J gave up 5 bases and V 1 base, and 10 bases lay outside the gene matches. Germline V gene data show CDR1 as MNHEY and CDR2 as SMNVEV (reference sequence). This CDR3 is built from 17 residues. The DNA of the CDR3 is TGTGCCAGCAGTTTATTCCCCCGGGGACAGGTGGATCAGCCCCAGCATTTT. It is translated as CASSLFPRGQVDQPQHF.